This paragraph reports one TCR beta chain. Its antigen is as yet unknown. This sample stems from a study of shared clonotypes between healthy human individuals. The study's findings and limits: What rarefaction showed was incomplete sorted-subset sequencing despite large depth. Donors were few, which limited the genetic and exposure-history diversity represented.

The repertoire was sequenced with immunoSEQ multiplex PCR; TCRdb's copy has only in-frame clones and lacks some. The table lists some 2,500,000 clones, roughly 93% of them singletons. This CDR3 has 16 residues. Germline V gene lookup returns CDR1 SGHNT and CDR2 YYREEE (reference sequence). Trimming stripped 3 bases from V and 0 bases from J, with 14 bases between. This chain joins TRBV5-4 and TRBJ2-3; D tentatively reads TRBD1 or TRBD2 (5 bases each). This TCR was recovered from a young man in good health. Some clones in this sample may be carry-over from other donors' samples. The sequenced sample was naive CD4+ T cells from PBMCs. As for subset: CD45RA+ positively selected. The CDR3 DNA reads TGTGCCAGCAGCTCCCGGGACGCCGCTAGCACAGATACGCAGTATTTT. Protein: CASSSRDAASTDTQYF.